These 5 T cell receptor beta chains share one sample of origin, sequenced in a study of cytomegalovirus exposure and HLA in healthy donors. Data came from immunoSEQ multiplex PCR; TCRdb stores just in-frame clones and leaves some out. The table lists about 78,000 clones, less than 96% of them singletons, with 1.6% in the top ten. The sequencing sample was made of PBMCs. The receptors derive from a man younger than 35 in good health and CMV-seropositive.

This CDR3 reads CASSQEGTGGYEQYF. DNA for the CDR3: TGTGCCAGCAGCCAAGAAGGGACAGGGGGCTACGAGCAGTACTTC. The chain combines TRBV14 with TRBJ2-7, with 11 bases lining up with TRBD1. J lost 3 bases, V lost 0 bases, and 1 base had no gene match. Germline CDR1 is SGHDN and CDR2 is FVKESK. This CDR3 region has 15 residues.

The chain joins TRBV11-2 to TRBJ2-3, with a tentative D call TRBD2 (5 bases). Germline-derived CDR1 and CDR2 are SGHAT and FQNNGV. The CDR3 is 15 residues long. Deletions cut 7 bases from V and 7 bases from J, with 21 bases between. The CDR3 region has the DNA TGTGCCAGCATCCCAATCCGCTGGACGGGAAATACGCAGTATTTT. As protein: CASIPIRWTGNTQYF.

The chain carries TRBV6-1 and TRBJ2-3; 8 nucleotides align to TRBD2. The CDR3 loop spans 15 amino acids. With V trimmed by 2 bases and J by 2 bases, 3 bases remained unmatched. CDR1 and CDR2 from the germline V gene are MNHNS and SASEGT. In DNA, the CDR3 is TGTGCCAGCAGTGAAATAGCGGGATCCACAGATACGCAGTATTTT. This gives the protein CASSEIAGSTDTQYF.

This clone was counted once. The chain combines TRBV5-1 with TRBJ2-5, with TRBD2 matching over 12 bases. V was clipped by 2 bases and J by 4 bases; unmatched bases: 12. The CDR3 runs to 18 residues. Germline V gene sequence: CDR1 SGHRS, CDR2 YFSETQ. The CDR3 loop reads CASSFGMTSGRPPETQYF. In nucleotides, the CDR3 is TGCGCCAGCAGCTTTGGGATGACTAGCGGGAGACCCCCAGAGACCCAGTACTTC.

The V gene is TRBV7-9, the J gene TRBJ2-7, with 7 bases identical to TRBD1. The CDR3 is 18 residues long. Germline values: CDR1 SEHNR, CDR2 FQNEAQ (reference sequence). The trim removed 3 bases at V and 0 bases at J, leaving 14 bases unmatched. This CDR3 reads CASSFRGQVSLPSYEQYF. DNA for the CDR3: TGTGCCAGCAGCTTTAGGGGGCAGGTCTCACTACCCTCCTACGAGCAGTACTTC.